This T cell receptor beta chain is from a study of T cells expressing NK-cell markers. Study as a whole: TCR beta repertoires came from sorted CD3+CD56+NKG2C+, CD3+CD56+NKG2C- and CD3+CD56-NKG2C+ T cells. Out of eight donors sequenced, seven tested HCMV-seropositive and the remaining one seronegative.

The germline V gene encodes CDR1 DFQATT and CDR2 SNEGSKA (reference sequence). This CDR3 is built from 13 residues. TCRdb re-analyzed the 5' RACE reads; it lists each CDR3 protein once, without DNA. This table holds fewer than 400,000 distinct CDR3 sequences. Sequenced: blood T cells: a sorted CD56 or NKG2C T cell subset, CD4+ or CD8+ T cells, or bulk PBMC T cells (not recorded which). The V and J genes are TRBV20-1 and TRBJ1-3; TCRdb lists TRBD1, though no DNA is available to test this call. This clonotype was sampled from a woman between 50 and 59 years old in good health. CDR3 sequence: CSARHGGGNTIYF.